Each of the 14 T cell receptor beta chains below was sequenced from the same sample in a study of T cell changes during pregnancy in multiple sclerosis. Produced via immunoSEQ multiplex PCR; TCRdb's table is partial and in-frame only. Among nearly 110,000 clones listed, roughly 92% were seen once. Specimen: peripheral blood, collected after pregnancy. The receptors shown here come from a female donor with multiple sclerosis, enrolled in a pregnancy study.

The V and J genes are TRBV27 and TRBJ1-6; the D is unclear. Germline V gene lookup returns CDR1 MNHEY and CDR2 SMNVEV (reference sequence). V lost 4 bases to trimming and J lost 9 bases, with 19 bases between them. The CDR3 is 16 amino acids. The CDR3 loop reads CASSSGRGASGSPLHF. In DNA, the CDR3 is TGTGCCAGCAGTTCCGGAAGAGGCGCATCGGGTTCACCCCTCCACTTT.

The V and J genes are TRBV2 and TRBJ2-7; D not resolved. Germline V CDR1 and CDR2: SNHLY, FYNNEI. The CDR3 length is 16 residues. Trimming removed 3 bases from V and 3 bases from J, with 18 bases in between. The CDR3 reads CASSDFARDPLYEQYF. The CDR3 DNA follows: TGTGCCAGCAGTGATTTTGCGCGTGATCCTCTCTACGAGCAGTACTTC.

The chain's CDR3 is CASSTGTGKGSQYF. The CDR3 DNA sequence: TGTGCCAGCAGCACCGGGACAGGGAAAGGGAGTCAGTACTTC. The J gene is TRBJ2-7, the V gene TRBV5-6; the match to TRBD1 covers 9 bases. The V and J ends lost 4 bases and 10 bases, in that order; junction bases with no gene match: 12. Germline V CDR1 and CDR2: SGHDT, YYEEEE. The CDR3 spans 14 residues.

Only one count was recorded for this clone. The V call is TRBV18, the J call TRBJ2-7; tentatively, D is TRBD1 (5 bases). The germline V and J ends were trimmed by 3 bases and 5 bases, with 11 bases remaining between them. The CDR3 covers 13 residues. Germline assignment: CDR1 KGHSH and CDR2 LQKENI. This CDR3 is CASSPPTAHEQYF. The DNA for the CDR3 is TGTGCCAGCTCACCTCCGACAGCGCACGAGCAGTACTTC.

Here the CDR3 reads CASSLGGGGTGFTDTQYF. As DNA, the CDR3 is TGCGCCAGCAGTCTGGGGGGAGGCGGGACAGGGTTTACAGATACGCAGTATTTT. The chain uses TRBV23-1 and TRBJ2-3; TRBD1 aligns across 9 bases. TRBV23-1 is known as an ORF, though its function is uncertain. V gave up 4 bases and J gave up 3 bases; unmatched junction bases: 14. CDR3 size: 18 residues.

The chain combines TRBV28 with TRBJ1-1; D uncertain. There are 11 residues in the CDR3. Germline V CDR1 and CDR2: MDHEN, SYDVKM. V lost 1 base and J 7 bases, leaving 4 bases between the germline ends. CDR3 coding DNA: TGTGCCAGCAGTTTATCCCATGAAGCTTTCTTT. Translating gives CASSLSHEAFF. The entire variable domain, with the rest obtained from reference TRBV28 and TRBJ1-1, is as follows: DVKVTQSSRYLVKRTGEKVFLECVQDMDHENMFWYRQDPGLGLRLIYFSYDVKMKEKGDIPEGYSVSREKKERFSLILESASTNQTSMYLCASSLSHEAFFGQGTRLTVV.

This rearrangement joins TRBV7-9 to TRBJ2-5, with D possibly TRBD2 on 5 matching bases. V was trimmed by 5 bases and J by 1 base, leaving 14 bases between them. Looked up from germline, CDR1 is SEHNR and CDR2 is FQNEAQ (reference sequence). The CDR3 totals 15 residues. DNA for the CDR3: TGTGCCAGCAGCACACGGACGGGAACCCAAGAGACCCAGTACTTC. Its protein product is CASSTRTGTQETQYF.

This clone has only one observation. V and J are TRBV27 and TRBJ2-7, with D possibly being TRBD1 (5 bases). The V end lost 6 bases, the J end lost 4 bases, and 13 bases lay between the germline ends. This CDR3 has 13 residues. Germline V gene lookup returns CDR1 MNHEY and CDR2 SMNVEV (reference sequence). CDR3 coding DNA: TGTGCCAGCAGCGTCCAGGGTTCATACGAGCAGTACTTC. Residues: CASSVQGSYEQYF.

In its sample, this clone was seen once. The CDR3 spells CASSPWTGAGNTIYF. DNA of the CDR3: TGTGCCAGCAGCCCCTGGACAGGGGCTGGAAACACCATATATTTT. The V call is TRBV5-5, the J call TRBJ1-3; 9 positions agree with TRBD1. This CDR3 region has 15 residues. J gave up 2 bases and V 4 bases, and 4 bases lay outside the gene matches. Germline V CDR1 and CDR2: SGHKS, YYEKEE (reference sequence).

The table lists this clone with a count of one. The chain carries TRBV4-1 and TRBJ2-7; TRBD1 matches at 7 bases. Germline-derived CDR1 and CDR2 are MGHRA and YSYEKL. The V and J ends lost 2 bases and 5 bases, in that order; junction bases with no gene match: 6. The CDR3 spans 14 residues. The CDR3 reads CASSQTQGVHEQYF. For the CDR3, the DNA is TGCGCCAGCAGCCAAACGCAGGGGGTCCACGAGCAGTACTTC.

The chain links TRBV7-3 to TRBJ2-1; 9 nucleotides align to TRBD1. V shed 6 bases and J 3 bases; nucleotides not matched to a gene: 6. This CDR3 is 15 amino acids long. CDR1 and CDR2 (germline): SGHTA, FQGTGA. The CDR3, as DNA: TGTGCCAGCAGTCCGACAGGGGGGGACTACAATGAGCAGTTCTTC. It encodes CASSPTGGDYNEQFF.

This chain links TRBV7-2 with TRBJ1-1; the D is unclear. V shed 7 bases and J shed 5 bases, with 11 bases lying between them. Germline CDR1 is SGHTA and CDR2 is FQGNSA. The CDR3 has 12 amino acids. This CDR3 is CASTLRRTEAFF. As DNA, the CDR3 is TGTGCCAGCACTCTAAGGAGGACTGAAGCTTTCTTT.

The rearrangement uses TRBV10-3 and TRBJ1-3, with D possibly being TRBD1 (6 bases). Germline V gene data show CDR1 as ENHRY and CDR2 as SYGVKD. This CDR3 comprises 12 residues. Trimming removed 10 bases from V and 2 bases from J, with 9 bases in between. The CDR3 here is CASTGTGNTIYF. For the CDR3, the DNA is TGTGCCAGCACAGGGACTGGAAACACCATATATTTT.

The chain joins TRBV4-2 to TRBJ2-7, with 8 nucleotides matching TRBD2. V lost 8 bases, J lost 2 bases, and 8 bases stayed unmatched. This CDR3 spans 14 amino acids. Germline V gene data show CDR1 as LGHNA and CDR2 as YNFKEQ. The CDR3 loop is CASERAGAPYEQYF. CDR3 bases: TGTGCCAGCGAAAGAGCGGGGGCCCCCTACGAGCAGTACTTC.